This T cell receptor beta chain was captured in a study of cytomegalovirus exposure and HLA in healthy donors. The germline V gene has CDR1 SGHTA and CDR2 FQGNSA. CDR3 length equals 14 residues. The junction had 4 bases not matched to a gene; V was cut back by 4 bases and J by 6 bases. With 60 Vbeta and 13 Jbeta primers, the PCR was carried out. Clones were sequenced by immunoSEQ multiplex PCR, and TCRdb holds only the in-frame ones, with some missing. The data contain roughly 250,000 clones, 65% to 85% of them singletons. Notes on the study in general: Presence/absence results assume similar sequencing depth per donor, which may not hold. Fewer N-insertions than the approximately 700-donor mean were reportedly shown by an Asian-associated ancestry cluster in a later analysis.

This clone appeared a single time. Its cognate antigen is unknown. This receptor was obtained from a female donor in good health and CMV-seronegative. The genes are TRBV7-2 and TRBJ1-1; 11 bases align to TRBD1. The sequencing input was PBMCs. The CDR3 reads CASSWGQGGAEAFF. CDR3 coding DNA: TGTGCCAGCAGCTGGGGACAGGGGGGCGCTGAAGCTTTCTTT.